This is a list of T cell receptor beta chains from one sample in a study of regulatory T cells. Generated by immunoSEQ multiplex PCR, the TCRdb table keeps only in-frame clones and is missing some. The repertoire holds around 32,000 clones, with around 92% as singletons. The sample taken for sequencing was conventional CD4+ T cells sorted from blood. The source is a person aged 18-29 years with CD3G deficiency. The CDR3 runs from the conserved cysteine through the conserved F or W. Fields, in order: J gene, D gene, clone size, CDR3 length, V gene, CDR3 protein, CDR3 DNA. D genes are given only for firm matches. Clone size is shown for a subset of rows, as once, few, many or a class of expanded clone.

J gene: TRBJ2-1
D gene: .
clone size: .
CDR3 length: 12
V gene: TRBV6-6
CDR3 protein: CASSYQGTEQFF
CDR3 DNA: TGTGCCAGCAGTTACCAGGGGACTGAGCAGTTCTTC

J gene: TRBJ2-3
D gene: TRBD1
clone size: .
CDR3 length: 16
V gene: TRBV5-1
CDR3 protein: CASSLALGTVTDTQYF
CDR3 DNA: TGCGCCAGCAGCTTGGCCTTGGGGACAGTCACAGATACGCAGTATTTT

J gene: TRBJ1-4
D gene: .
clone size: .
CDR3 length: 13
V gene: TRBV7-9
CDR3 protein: CASSLLSPEKLFF
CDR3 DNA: TGTGCCAGCAGCTTATTAAGCCCCGAAAAACTGTTTTTT

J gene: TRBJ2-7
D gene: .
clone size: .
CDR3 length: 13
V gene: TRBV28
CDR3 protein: CASSSGWAGEQYF
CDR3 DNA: TGTGCCAGCAGCTCCGGGTGGGCTGGCGAGCAGTACTTC

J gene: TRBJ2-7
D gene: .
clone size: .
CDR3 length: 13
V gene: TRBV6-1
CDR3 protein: CASSEFGVWEQYF
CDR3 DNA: TGTGCCAGCAGTGAATTCGGGGTGTGGGAGCAGTACTTC

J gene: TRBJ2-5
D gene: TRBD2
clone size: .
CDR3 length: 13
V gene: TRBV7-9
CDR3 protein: CASVLAGQETQYF
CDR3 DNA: TGTGCCAGCGTACTAGCGGGTCAAGAGACCCAGTACTTC

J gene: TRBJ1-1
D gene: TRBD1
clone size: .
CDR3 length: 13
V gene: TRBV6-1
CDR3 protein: CASGRQGRTEAFF
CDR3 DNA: TGTGCCAGCGGGCGACAGGGGAGGACTGAAGCTTTCTTT

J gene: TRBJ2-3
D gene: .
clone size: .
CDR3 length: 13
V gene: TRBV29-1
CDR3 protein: CSVGGPVTDTQYF
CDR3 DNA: TGCAGCGTTGGAGGACCAGTCACAGATACGCAGTATTTT

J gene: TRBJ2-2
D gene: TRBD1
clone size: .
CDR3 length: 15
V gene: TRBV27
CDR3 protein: CASSFLDRGPGELFF
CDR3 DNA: TGTGCCAGCAGTTTTCTGGACAGGGGGCCCGGGGAGCTGTTTTTT

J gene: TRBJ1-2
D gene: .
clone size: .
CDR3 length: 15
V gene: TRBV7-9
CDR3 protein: CASSLGTVDSRGYTF
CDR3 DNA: TGTGCCAGCAGCTTAGGAACGGTGGATTCTAGAGGCTACACCTTC

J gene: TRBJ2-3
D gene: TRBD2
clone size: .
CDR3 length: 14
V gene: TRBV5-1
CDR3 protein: CASSLGTSADTQYF
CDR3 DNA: TGCGCCAGCAGCTTGGGGACTAGTGCAGATACGCAGTATTTT

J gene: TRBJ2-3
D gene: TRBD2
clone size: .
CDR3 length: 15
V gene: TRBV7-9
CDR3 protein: CASSFPSGGTDTQYF
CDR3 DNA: TGTGCCAGCAGCTTCCCTAGCGGGGGGACAGATACGCAGTATTTT

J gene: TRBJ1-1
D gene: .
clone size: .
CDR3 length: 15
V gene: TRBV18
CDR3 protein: CASSPRGGANTEAFF
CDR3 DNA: TGTGCCAGCTCACCGCGTGGGGGGGCGAACACTGAAGCTTTCTTT

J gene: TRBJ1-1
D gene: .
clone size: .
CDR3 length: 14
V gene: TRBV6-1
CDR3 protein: CASRVGPVNTEAFF
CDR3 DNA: TGTGCCAGCAGAGTGGGACCGGTGAACACTGAAGCTTTCTTT

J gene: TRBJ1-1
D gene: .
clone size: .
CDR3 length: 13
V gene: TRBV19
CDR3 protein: CAGSQRPGVEAFF
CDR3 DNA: TGTGCCGGTAGTCAGCGACCGGGGGTTGAAGCTTTCTTT

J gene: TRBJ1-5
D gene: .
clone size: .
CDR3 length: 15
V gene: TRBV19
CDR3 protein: CASSYKRAGNQPQHF
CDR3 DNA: TGTGCCAGTAGCTATAAAAGAGCGGGTAATCAGCCCCAGCATTTT

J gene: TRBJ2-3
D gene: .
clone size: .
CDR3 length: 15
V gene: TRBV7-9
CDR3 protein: CASSLAAGTTDTQYF
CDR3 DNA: TGTGCCAGCAGCTTAGCGGCCGGGACTACAGATACGCAGTATTTT

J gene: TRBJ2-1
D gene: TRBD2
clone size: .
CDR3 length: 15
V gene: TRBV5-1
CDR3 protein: CASSKGLAGVGEQFF
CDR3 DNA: TGCGCCAGCAGTAAAGGACTAGCGGGAGTTGGTGAGCAGTTCTTC

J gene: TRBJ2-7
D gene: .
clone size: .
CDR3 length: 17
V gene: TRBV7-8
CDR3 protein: CASSLRDPGQSAYEQYF
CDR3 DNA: TGTGCCAGCAGCTTAAGGGATCCCGGGCAGTCAGCCTACGAGCAGTACTTC

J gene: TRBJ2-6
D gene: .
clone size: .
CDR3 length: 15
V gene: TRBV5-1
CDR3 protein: CASSPGSAGANVLTF
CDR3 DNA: TGCGCCAGCAGCCCTGGGAGTGCAGGGGCCAACGTCCTGACTTTC

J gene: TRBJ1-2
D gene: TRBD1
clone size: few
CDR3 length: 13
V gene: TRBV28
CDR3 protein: CASNGQGNYGYTF
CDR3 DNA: TGTGCCAGCAACGGACAGGGAAACTATGGCTACACCTTC

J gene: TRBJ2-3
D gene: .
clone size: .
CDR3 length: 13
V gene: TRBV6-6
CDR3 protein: CASSPVSGDTQYF
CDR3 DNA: TGTGCCAGCAGCCCAGTCTCAGGAGATACGCAGTATTTT

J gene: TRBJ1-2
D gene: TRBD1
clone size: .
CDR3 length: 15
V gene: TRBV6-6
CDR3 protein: CASSFGTGAGNGYTF
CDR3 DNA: TGTGCCAGCAGTTTTGGGACAGGGGCAGGGAATGGCTACACCTTC

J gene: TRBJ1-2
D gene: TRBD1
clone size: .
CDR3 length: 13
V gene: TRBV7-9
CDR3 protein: CASSLGDSYGYTF
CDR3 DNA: TGTGCCAGCAGCTTAGGGGACAGCTATGGCTACACCTTC

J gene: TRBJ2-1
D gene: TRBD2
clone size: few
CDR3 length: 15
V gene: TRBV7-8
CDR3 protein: CASSPVGVREGRRFF
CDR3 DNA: TGTGCCAGCAGCCCCGTAGGGGTGCGGGAGGGCCGTCGGTTCTTC

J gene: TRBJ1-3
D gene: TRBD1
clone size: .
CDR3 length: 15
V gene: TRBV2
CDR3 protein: CASSPQGAVGNTIYF
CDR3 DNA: TGTGCCAGCAGCCCTCAGGGGGCGGTTGGAAACACCATATATTTT

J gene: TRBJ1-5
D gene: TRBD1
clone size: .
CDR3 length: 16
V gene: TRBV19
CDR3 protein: CASSGDRRVSNQPQHF
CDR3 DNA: TGTGCCAGTAGTGGGGACAGAAGGGTTAGCAATCAGCCCCAGCATTTT

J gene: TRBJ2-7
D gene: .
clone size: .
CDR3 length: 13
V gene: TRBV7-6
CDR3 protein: CASSRGPAYEQYF
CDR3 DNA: TGTGCCAGCAGCCGGGGCCCTGCCTACGAGCAGTACTTC

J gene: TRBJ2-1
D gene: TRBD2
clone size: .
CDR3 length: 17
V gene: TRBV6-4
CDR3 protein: CASSLSGGGGRPNEQFF
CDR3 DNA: TGTGCCAGCAGTCTCTCGGGAGGGGGGGGGCGACCTAATGAGCAGTTCTTC

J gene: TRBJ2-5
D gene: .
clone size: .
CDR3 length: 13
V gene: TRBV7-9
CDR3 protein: CASSLGPLGTQYF
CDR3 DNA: TGTGCCAGCAGCTTAGGCCCATTGGGGACCCAGTACTTC

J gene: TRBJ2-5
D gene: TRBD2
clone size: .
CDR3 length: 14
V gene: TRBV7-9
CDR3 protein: CASSLGLAEETQYF
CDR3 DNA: TGTGCCAGCAGCTTAGGACTAGCAGAAGAGACCCAGTACTTC